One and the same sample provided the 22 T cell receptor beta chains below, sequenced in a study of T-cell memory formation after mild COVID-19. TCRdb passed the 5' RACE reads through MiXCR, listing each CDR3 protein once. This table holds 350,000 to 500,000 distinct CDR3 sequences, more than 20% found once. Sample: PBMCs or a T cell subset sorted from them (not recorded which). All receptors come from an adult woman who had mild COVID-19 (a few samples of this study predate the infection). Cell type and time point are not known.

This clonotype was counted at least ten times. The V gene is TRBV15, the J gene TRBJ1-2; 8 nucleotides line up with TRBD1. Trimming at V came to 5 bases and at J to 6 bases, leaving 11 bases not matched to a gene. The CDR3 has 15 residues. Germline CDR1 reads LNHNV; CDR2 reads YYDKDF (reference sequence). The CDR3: CATSSRYGQGHGYTF. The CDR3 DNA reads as TGTGCCACCAGCTCCAGATACGGACAGGGACATGGCTACACCTTC.

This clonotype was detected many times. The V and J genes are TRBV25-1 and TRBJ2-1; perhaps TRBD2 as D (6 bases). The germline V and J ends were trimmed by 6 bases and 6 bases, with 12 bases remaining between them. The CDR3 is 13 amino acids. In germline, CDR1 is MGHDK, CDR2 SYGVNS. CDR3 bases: TGTGCCAGCAGGGAGGGGTCACTCAATGAGCAGTTCTTC. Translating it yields CASREGSLNEQFF.

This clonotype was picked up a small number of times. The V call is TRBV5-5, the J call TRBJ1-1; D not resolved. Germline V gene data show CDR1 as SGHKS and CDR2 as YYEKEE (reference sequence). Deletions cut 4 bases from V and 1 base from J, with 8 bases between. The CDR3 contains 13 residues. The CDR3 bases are TGTGCCAGCAGCCAGACGCCGAACACTGAAGCTTTCTTT. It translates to CASSQTPNTEAFF.

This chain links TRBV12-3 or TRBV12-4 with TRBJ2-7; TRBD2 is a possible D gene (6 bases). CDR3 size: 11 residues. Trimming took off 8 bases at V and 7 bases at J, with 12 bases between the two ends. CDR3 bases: TGTGCCAGCGGGATGGCGGGGGAGCAGTACTTC. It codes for CASGMAGEQYF.

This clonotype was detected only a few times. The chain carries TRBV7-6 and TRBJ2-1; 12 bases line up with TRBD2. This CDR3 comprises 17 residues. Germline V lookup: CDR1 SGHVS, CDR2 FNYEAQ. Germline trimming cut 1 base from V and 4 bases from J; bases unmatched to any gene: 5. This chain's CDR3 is CASSLGASGGGYNEQFF. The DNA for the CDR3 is TGTGCCAGCAGCTTAGGCGCTAGCGGGGGGGGGTACAATGAGCAGTTCTTC.

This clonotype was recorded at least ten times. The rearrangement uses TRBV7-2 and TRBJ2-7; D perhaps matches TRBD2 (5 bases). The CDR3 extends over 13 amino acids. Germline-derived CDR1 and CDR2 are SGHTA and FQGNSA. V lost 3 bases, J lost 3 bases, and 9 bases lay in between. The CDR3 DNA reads TGTGCCAGCAGCTTGGGCGGGCACTACGAGCAGTACTTC. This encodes CASSLGGHYEQYF.

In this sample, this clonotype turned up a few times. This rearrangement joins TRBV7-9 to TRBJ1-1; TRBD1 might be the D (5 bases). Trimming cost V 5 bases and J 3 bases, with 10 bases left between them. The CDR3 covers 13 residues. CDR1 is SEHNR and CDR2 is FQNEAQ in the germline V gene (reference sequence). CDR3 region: CASSPIGDTEAFF. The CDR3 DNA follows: TGTGCCAGCAGCCCCATAGGGGACACTGAAGCTTTCTTT.

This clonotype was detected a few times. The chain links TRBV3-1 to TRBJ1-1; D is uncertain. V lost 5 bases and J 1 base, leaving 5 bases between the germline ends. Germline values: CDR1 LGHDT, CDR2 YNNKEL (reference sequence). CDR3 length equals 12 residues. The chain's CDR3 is CASSKRNTEAFF. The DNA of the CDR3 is TGTGCCAGCAGCAAGAGGAACACTGAAGCTTTCTTT.

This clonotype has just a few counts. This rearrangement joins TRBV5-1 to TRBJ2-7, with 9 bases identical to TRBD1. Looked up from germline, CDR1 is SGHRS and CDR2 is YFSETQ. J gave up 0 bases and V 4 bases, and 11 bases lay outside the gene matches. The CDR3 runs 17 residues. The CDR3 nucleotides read TGCGCCAGCAGCCGCTCATCACAGGGGGCATACTCCTACGAGCAGTACTTC. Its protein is CASSRSSQGAYSYEQYF.

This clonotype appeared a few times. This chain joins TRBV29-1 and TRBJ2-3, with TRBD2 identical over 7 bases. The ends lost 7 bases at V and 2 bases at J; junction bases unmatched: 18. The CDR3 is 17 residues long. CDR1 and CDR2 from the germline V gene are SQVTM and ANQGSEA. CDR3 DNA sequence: TGCAGCGCGAATCAGCGGGGCCCCCTTTTATACACAGATACGCAGTATTTT. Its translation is CSANQRGPLLYTDTQYF.

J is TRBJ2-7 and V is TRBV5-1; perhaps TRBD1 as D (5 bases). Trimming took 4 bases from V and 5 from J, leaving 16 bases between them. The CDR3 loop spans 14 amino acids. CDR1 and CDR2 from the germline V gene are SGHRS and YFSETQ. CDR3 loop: CASSTGNWQNEQYF. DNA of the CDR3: TGCGCCAGCAGCACAGGAAATTGGCAGAACGAGCAGTACTTC.

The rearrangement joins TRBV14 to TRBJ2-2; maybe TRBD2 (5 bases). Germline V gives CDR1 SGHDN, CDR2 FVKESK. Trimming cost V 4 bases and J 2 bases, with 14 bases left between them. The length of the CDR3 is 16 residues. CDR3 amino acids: CASSRSSLLNTGELFF. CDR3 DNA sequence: TGTGCCAGCAGCCGCTCTAGCCTCTTAAACACCGGGGAGCTGTTTTTT. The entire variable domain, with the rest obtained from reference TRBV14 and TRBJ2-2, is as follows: EAGVTQFPSHSVIEKGQTVTLRCDPISGHDNLYWYRRVMGKEIKFLLHFVKESKQDESGMPNNRFLAERTGGTYSTLKVQPAELEDSGVYFCASSRSSLLNTGELFFGEGSRLTVL.

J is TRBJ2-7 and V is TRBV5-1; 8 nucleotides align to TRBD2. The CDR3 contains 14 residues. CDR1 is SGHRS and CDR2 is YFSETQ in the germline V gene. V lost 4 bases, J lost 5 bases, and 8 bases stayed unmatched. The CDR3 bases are TGCGCCAGCAGCCCGGGGGGGGCAGTCGACGAGCAGTACTTC. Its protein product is CASSPGGAVDEQYF.

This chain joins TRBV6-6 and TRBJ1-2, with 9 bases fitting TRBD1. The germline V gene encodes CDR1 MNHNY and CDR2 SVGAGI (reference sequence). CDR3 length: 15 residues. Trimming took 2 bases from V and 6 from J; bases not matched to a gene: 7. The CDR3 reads CASSYTRDRAHGYTF. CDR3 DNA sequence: TGTGCCAGCAGTTACACCCGGGACAGGGCACATGGCTACACCTTC.

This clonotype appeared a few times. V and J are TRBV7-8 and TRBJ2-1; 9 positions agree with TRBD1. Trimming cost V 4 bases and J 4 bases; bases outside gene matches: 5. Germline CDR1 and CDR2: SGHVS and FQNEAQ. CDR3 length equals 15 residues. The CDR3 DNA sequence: TGTGCCAGCAGCTCTAGACAGGGGGTTTACAATGAGCAGTTCTTC. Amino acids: CASSSRQGVYNEQFF.

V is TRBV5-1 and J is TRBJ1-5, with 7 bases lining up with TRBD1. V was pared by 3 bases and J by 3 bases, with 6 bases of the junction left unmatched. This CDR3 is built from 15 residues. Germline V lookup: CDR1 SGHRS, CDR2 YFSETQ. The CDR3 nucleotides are TGCGCCAGCAGCTGGGGGACAGCACCCAATCAGCCCCAGCATTTT. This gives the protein CASSWGTAPNQPQHF.

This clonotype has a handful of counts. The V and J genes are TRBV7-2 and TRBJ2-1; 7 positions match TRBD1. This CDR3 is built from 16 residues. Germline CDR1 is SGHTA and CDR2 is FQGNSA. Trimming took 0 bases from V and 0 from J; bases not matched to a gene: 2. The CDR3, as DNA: TGTGCCAGCAGCTTAGCGGGACAGAGCTCCTACAATGAGCAGTTCTTC. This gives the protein CASSLAGQSSYNEQFF.

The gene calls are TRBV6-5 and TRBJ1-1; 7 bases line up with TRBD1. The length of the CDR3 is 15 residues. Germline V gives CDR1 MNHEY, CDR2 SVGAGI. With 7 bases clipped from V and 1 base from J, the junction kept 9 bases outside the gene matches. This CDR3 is CASNLDRASNTEAFF. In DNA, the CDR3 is TGTGCCAGCAACCTAGACAGGGCGTCGAACACTGAAGCTTTCTTT.

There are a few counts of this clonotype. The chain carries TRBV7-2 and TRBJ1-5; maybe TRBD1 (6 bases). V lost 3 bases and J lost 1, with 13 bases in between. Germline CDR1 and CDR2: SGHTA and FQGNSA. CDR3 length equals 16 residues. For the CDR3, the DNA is TGTGCCAGCAGCTTCGTGGGGGGGCTCAGCAATCAGCCCCAGCATTTT. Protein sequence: CASSFVGGLSNQPQHF.

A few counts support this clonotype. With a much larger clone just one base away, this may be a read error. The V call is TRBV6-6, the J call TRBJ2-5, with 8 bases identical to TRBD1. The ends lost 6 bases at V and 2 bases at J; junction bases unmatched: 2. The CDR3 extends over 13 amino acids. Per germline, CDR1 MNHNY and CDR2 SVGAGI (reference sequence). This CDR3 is CASRWTGQETQYF. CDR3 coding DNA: TGTGCCAGCAGATGGACAGGGCAAGAGACCCAGTACTTC.

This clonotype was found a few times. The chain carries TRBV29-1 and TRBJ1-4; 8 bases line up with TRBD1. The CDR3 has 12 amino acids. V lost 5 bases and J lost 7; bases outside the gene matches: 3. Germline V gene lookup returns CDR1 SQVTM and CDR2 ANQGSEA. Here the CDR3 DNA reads TGCAGCGTTAGGACAGGGCCTGAAAAACTGTTTTTT. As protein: CSVRTGPEKLFF.

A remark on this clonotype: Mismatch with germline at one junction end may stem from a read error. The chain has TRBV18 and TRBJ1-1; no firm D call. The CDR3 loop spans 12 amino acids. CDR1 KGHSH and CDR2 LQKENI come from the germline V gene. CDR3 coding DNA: TGTGCCAGCACACCGGGTGGAGTGGAAGCTTTCTTT. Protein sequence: CASTPGGVEAFF.